Described below is a single T cell receptor beta chain sequence and its context. These data are taken from a study of technical replicates of blood from a few donors. The method was immunoSEQ multiplex PCR; TCRdb's version includes in-frame clones alone and lacks a portion of them. In the table there are over 75,000 clones, approximately 95% of which are singletons. The J segment lost 3 bases and the V segment lost 7 bases, leaving 15 bases of the junction unmatched. Per the germline V gene, CDR1 is KGHSH and CDR2 is LQKENI. CDR3 length: 16 residues. Sample: T cells isolated from PBMCs. The source is a human donor in good health. V is TRBV18 and J is TRBJ2-7; 7 nucleotides line up with TRBD1. The chain's CDR3 is CASLMTPWDSNYEQYF. CDR3 DNA sequence: TGTGCCAGCTTAATGACACCCTGGGACAGCAACTACGAGCAGTACTTC.